The 9 T cell receptor beta chains listed next were all sequenced from one sample in a study of blood T cell repertoires in COVID-19. Libraries were prepared by immunoSEQ multiplex PCR; TCRdb keeps only in-frame clonotypes and omits some of them. The repertoire holds a few hundred thousand clones, with more than 85% as singletons. Sequenced material: PBMCs or T cells enriched from blood (not recorded which). Receptors were obtained from a man aged 40-49 years who had recovered from COVID-19.

The chain employs TRBV4-1 and TRBJ2-5, with TRBD2 matching 10 bases. This CDR3 region has 17 residues. V was clipped by 0 bases and J by 3 bases; unmatched bases: 7. Germline V lookup: CDR1 MGHRA, CDR2 YSYEKL. The CDR3 reads CASSQDSRGLAEETQYF. CDR3 DNA: TGCGCCAGCAGCCAAGATTCCCGAGGACTAGCGGAAGAGACCCAGTACTTC.

The table lists this clone with a count of one. The genes are TRBV6-1 and TRBJ1-5, with 7 nucleotides matching TRBD1. Trimming cost V 1 base and J 2 bases; bases outside gene matches: 14. The CDR3 is 19 residues long. CDR1 and CDR2 (germline): MNHNS, SASEGT. CDR3 region: CASSEGSGFWDRGNQPQHF. CDR3 DNA: TGTGCCAGCAGTGAAGGATCAGGGTTCTGGGACAGAGGCAATCAGCCCCAGCATTTT.

This chain connects TRBV19 to TRBJ1-6; 7 bases match TRBD1. CDR3 size: 17 residues. Germline V gene sequence: CDR1 LNHDA, CDR2 SQIVND (reference sequence). Unmatched junction bases numbered 11, after V lost 5 bases and J lost 4 bases. CDR3 sequence reads: CASSPKTGLGYNSPLHF. CDR3 coding DNA: TGTGCCAGTAGTCCCAAGACAGGGCTAGGATATAATTCACCCCTCCACTTT.

J is TRBJ2-1 and V is TRBV19; D is perhaps TRBD1 (6 bases). The CDR3 runs 18 residues. The germline gives CDR1 LNHDA, CDR2 SQIVND (reference sequence). Trimming stripped 5 bases from V and 0 bases from J, with 20 bases between. This CDR3 reads CASSRRTYRASSYNEQFF. CDR3 in DNA: TGTGCCAGTAGTCGGAGGACCTACAGGGCGAGCTCCTACAATGAGCAGTTCTTC.

J is TRBJ2-7 and V is TRBV28, with D maybe TRBD1 (6 bases). V was trimmed by 4 bases and J by 4 bases, leaving 8 bases between them. The CDR3 runs 12 residues. Germline V gene data show CDR1 as MDHEN and CDR2 as SYDVKM. The CDR3 loop is CASSWTEYEQYF. The CDR3 DNA sequence: TGTGCCAGCAGTTGGACAGAATACGAGCAGTACTTC.

The sample holds one count of this clone. One junction end disagrees with the germline gene, perhaps due to a read error. The V gene is TRBV7-3, the J gene TRBJ1-3; unclear D gene. The CDR3 is made up of 17 amino acids. The germline V gene has CDR1 SGHTA and CDR2 FQGTGA. The CDR3 loop is CANSPPWYGLSGNTIYF. The CDR3 DNA sequence: TGTGCCAACAGCCCCCCCTGGTACGGACTCTCTGGAAACACCATATATTTT.

The V gene is TRBV7-2, the J gene TRBJ2-3, with TRBD2 matching over 8 bases. V trimming: 2 bases; J trimming: 0 bases; junction bases outside the gene matches: 4. Germline V gives CDR1 SGHTA, CDR2 FQGNSA. CDR3 length equals 16 residues. CDR3 sequence: CASSLIAGSSTDTQYF. CDR3 bases: TGTGCCAGCAGCTTAATAGCGGGGTCTAGCACAGATACGCAGTATTTT. Combining the CDR3 with reference TRBV7-2 and TRBJ2-3 gives the whole variable domain GAGVSQSPSNKVTEKGKDVELRCDPISGHTALYWYRQSLGQGLEFLIYFQGNSAPDKSGLPSDRFSAERTGGSVSTLTIQRTQQEDSAVYLCASSLIAGSSTDTQYFGPGTRLTVL.

This clone was recorded once. The chain employs TRBV11-2 and TRBJ1-4; the D gene is possibly TRBD1 (6 bases). CDR1 and CDR2 from the germline V gene are SGHAT and FQNNGV. V was trimmed by 4 bases and J by 13 bases, leaving 19 bases between them. This CDR3 region has 14 residues. The CDR3 nucleotides read TGTGCCAGCAGCTGGGACACGACCTTCGGAGGACTGTTTTTT. Encoded protein: CASSWDTTFGGLFF. Using reference TRBV11-2 and TRBJ1-4 for the parts outside the CDR3, the full variable domain is EAGVAQSPRYKIIEKRQSVAFWCNPISGHATLYWYQQILGQGPKLLIQFQNNGVVDDSQLPKDRFSAERLKGVDSTLKIQPAKLEDSAVYLCASSWDTTFGGLFFGSGTQLSVL.

This chain uses TRBV21-1 with TRBJ2-6; no check of the table's D call, TRBD2, against the DNA was made. TRBV21-1 is a pseudogene locus. The length of the CDR3 is 18 residues. The CDR3 DNA follows: TGTGCCAGCAGCAAAGGACTAGCGGGGGGCTCTGGGGCCAACGTCCTGACTTTC. Residues: CASSKGLAGGSGANVLTF.